The present T cell receptor beta chain was sequenced within a study of cytomegalovirus exposure and HLA in healthy donors. The overall study: The 120 or so validation repertoires used the same platform as the approximately 670 first-cohort repertoires (as reported by a later analysis). Whole-study findings and limits: Most TCR sequences were rare, but some public TCRs occurred in many donors. In vitro experiments confirmed that a few CMV-associated chains were specific for CMV antigens.

The ends were cut back, 5 bases at V and 2 bases at J, with 10 bases in the middle. There are 13 residues in the CDR3. Germline V lookup: CDR1 MNHEY, CDR2 SVGAGI. The repertoire was sequenced with immunoSEQ multiplex PCR; TCRdb's copy has only in-frame clones and lacks some. Of 350,000 or so clones in the sample, 86% were seen once. Concerning this clone: Its antigen remains unidentified.

The sequenced material came from PBMCs. The V gene is TRBV6-5, the J gene TRBJ2-7; possible D gene TRBD1, 6 bases. The origin of this receptor is a woman in her late teens or twenties in good health and CMV-seronegative. The CDR3 nucleotides are TGTGCCAGCAGTGAAGGACAGACCTACGAGCAGTACTTC. Residues: CASSEGQTYEQYF.